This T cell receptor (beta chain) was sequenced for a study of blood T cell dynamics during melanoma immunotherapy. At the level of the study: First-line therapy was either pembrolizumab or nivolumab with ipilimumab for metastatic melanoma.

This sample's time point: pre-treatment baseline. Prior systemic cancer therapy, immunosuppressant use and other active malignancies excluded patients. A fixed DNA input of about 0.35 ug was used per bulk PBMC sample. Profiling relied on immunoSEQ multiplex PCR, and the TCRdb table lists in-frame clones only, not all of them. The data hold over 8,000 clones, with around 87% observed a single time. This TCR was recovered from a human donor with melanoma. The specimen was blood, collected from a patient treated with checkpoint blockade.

CDR3 region: CATRTRGKAYEQYF. CDR3 DNA sequence: TGTGCCACCAGAACTCGGGGAAAGGCCTACGAGCAGTACTTC. The chain combines TRBV5-6 with TRBJ2-7; tentatively, D is TRBD2 (5 bases). CDR1 and CDR2 from the germline V gene are SGHDT and YYEEEE. The CDR3 length is 14 residues. V lost 9 bases, J lost 2 bases, and 18 bases lay in between.